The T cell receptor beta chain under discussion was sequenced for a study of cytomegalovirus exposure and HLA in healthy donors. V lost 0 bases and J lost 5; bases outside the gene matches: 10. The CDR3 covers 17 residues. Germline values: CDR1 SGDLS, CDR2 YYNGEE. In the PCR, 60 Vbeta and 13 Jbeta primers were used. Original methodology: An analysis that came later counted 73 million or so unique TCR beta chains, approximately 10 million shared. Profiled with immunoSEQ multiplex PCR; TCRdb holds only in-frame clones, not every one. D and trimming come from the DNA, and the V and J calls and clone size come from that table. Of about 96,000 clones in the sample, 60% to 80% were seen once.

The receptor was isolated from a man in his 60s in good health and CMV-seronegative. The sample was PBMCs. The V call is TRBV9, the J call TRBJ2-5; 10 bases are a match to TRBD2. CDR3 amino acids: CASSVGASGSLLETQYF. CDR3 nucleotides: TGTGCCAGCAGCGTAGGGGCTAGCGGGAGTTTGCTTGAGACCCAGTACTTC. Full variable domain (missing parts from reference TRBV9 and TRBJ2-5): DSGVTQTPKHLITATGQRVTLRCSPRSGDLSVYWYQQSLDQGLQFLIQYYNGEERAKGNILERFSAQQFPDLHSELNLSSLELGDSALYFCASSVGASGSLLETQYFGPGTRLLVL.